A selection of T cell receptor beta chains follows, all from one sample in a study of cytomegalovirus exposure and HLA in healthy donors. Repertoires were generated with immunoSEQ multiplex PCR, while TCRdb's copy carries only in-frame clones and drops some. The data contain some 200,000 clones, roughly 84% of them seen just once; the ten biggest clones take up over 2%. Sequenced: PBMCs. These receptors were collected from a woman between 45 and 60 years old in good health and CMV-seropositive. CDR3s include the opening cysteine and the closing phenylalanine or tryptophan. A D gene is named only where the DNA matches it firmly. Size values are once, few and many counts, or a class for expanded clones, and some rows have none.

V	D	J	size	DNA	CDR3
TRBV16	-	TRBJ1-1	-	TGTGCCAGCAGCCAATCCGGGGAAGCTTTCTTT	CASSQSGEAFF
TRBV2	TRBD2	TRBJ2-5	-	TGTGCCAGCAGAGAATCTAGCGGGGACGGAGAGACCCAGTACTTC	CASRESSGDGETQYF
TRBV5-1	TRBD2	TRBJ2-1	-	TGCGCCAGCAGCTTGCGGGGACTAGCGGGGGGGCCGAGTGAGCAGTTCTTC	CASSLRGLAGGPSEQFF
TRBV6-5	TRBD2	TRBJ2-7	-	TGTGCCTCATGGAGCGGGGGGCGCCCCTACGAGCAGTACTTC	CASWSGGRPYEQYF
TRBV29-1	TRBD2	TRBJ2-3	few	TGCAGCGTTGCATCTAGCGGGGGAAGCACAGATACGCAGTATTTT	CSVASSGGSTDTQYF
TRBV9	-	TRBJ1-2	-	TGTGCCAGCAGCCTCGACGGGACTAATCTTGGCGGCTACACCTTC	CASSLDGTNLGGYTF
TRBV4-1	-	TRBJ1-1	-	TGCGCCAGCAGCCAAGAGGGCCTGAGGGCTGAAGCTTTCTTT	CASSQEGLRAEAFF
TRBV2	TRBD1	TRBJ1-2	-	TGTGCCAGCAGTGAACGAAGTCAGGGGGACCACACCTTC	CASSERSQGDHTF
TRBV10-3	TRBD2	TRBJ2-5	-	TGTGCCATCATGAGTAGCGGGGGGGCGGGGCAAGAGACCCAGTACTTC	CAIMSSGGAGQETQYF
TRBV5-3	TRBD1	TRBJ2-7	-	TGTGCCAGCAGCCTGACAGGGGTTGGGAACTACGAGCAGTACTTC	CASSLTGVGNYEQYF
TRBV30	-	TRBJ1-2	-	TGTGCCTGGAGTGTAGCAGGGGAGTATATTTTAAGCTACACCTTC	CAWSVAGEYILSYTF
TRBV18	TRBD2	TRBJ2-5	-	TGTGCCAGCTCACCACCGGACCTAGCGGGCGAGACCCAGTACTTC	CASSPPDLAGETQYF
TRBV29-1	TRBD1	TRBJ2-1	-	TGCAGCGTTTCCCCGGGACAGAGTTTTAGCTCCTACAATGAGCAGTTCTTC	CSVSPGQSFSSYNEQFF
TRBV19	-	TRBJ2-5	-	TGTGCCAGTAGTAGCAGTAGGGGAGAGACCCAGTACTTC	CASSSSRGETQYF
TRBV7-9	-	TRBJ1-1	-	TGTGCCAGCAGCCCGAGGGGGGGGGTACAGGGTCTCGCTGAAGCTTTCTTT	CASSPRGGVQGLAEAFF
TRBV7-9	TRBD1	TRBJ2-5	-	TGTGCCAGCAGCTTAGCCGGGACAGGGGGAGAGACCCAGTACTTC	CASSLAGTGGETQYF
TRBV28	-	TRBJ2-7	-	TGTGCCAGCCGCGGAGGTAAAAGCTCCTACGAGCAGTACTTC	CASRGGKSSYEQYF
TRBV5-1	TRBD1	TRBJ2-1	-	TGCGCCAGCAGCCTTTTAGGGACAGGGACGGGCTACAATGAGCAGTTCTTC	CASSLLGTGTGYNEQFF
TRBV6-6	-	TRBJ2-3	-	TGTGCCAGCACCCTAACTAGGTCAGATACGCAGTATTTT	CASTLTRSDTQYF
TRBV19	TRBD2	TRBJ2-7	-	TGTGCCAGTAGCGTGGAATGGACTAGCGGGGTCTACGAGCAGTACTTC	CASSVEWTSGVYEQYF
TRBV2	-	TRBJ1-3	-	TGTGCCAGCTCGCCTCAGTTCTCTGGAAACACCATATATTTT	CASSPQFSGNTIYF
TRBV9	-	TRBJ2-7	-	TGTGCCAGCAGCCCCCAGGGGCCCTCCTCCTACGAGCAGTACTTC	CASSPQGPSSYEQYF
TRBV5-4	-	TRBJ1-5	-	TGTGCCAGCAGCTTGAGGGGCGTGGGAGGGAGTCAGCCCCAGCATTTT	CASSLRGVGGSQPQHF
TRBV7-2	TRBD1	TRBJ2-7	once	TGTGCCAGCAGCTTGGGACAGGGGGCGTCGGGGCAGTACTTC	CASSLGQGASGQYF
TRBV6-5	-	TRBJ2-7	-	TGTGCCAGCAGTTACAATAACTACGAGCAGTACTTC	CASSYNNYEQYF
TRBV6-5	-	TRBJ1-6	-	TGTGCCAGCAGGGGAGGGACTGGGGGTTCACCCCTCCACTTT	CASRGGTGGSPLHF
TRBV7-9	-	TRBJ2-3	-	TGTGCCAGCACCAACGTCGGGGACACAGATACGCAGTATTTT	CASTNVGDTDTQYF
TRBV11-2	TRBD1	TRBJ1-1	-	TGTGCCAGCAGCTTTGCGGGACAGGGGAACACTGAAGCTTTCTTT	CASSFAGQGNTEAFF
TRBV28	TRBD1	TRBJ1-1	-	TGTGCCAGCAGTCTAGGGGGCGCTATGAACACTGAAGCTTTCTTT	CASSLGGAMNTEAFF
TRBV7-8	TRBD1	TRBJ1-5	-	TGTGCCAGCAGCGACCCCTCTTACCGGGACAGTAATCAGCCCCAGCATTTT	CASSDPSYRDSNQPQHF
TRBV6-6	TRBD1	TRBJ2-3	-	TGTGCCAGCAGCGCCCGGACAGGGGGCCTCACAGATACGCAGTATTTT	CASSARTGGLTDTQYF
TRBV6-5	-	TRBJ1-5	few	TGTGCCAGCAGTTACCAGGGATACAATCAGCCCCAGCATTTT	CASSYQGYNQPQHF
TRBV7-2	TRBD2	TRBJ2-7	-	TGTGCCAGCAGCCCGAGGGGAGGGCTGGTCTACGAGCAGTACTTC	CASSPRGGLVYEQYF
TRBV7-8	-	TRBJ2-2	-	TGTGCCAGCAGCTTAGTAGGGGTAGACACCGGGGAGCTGTTTTTT	CASSLVGVDTGELFF
TRBV5-1	-	TRBJ2-4	few	TGCGCCAGCAGCGATCCCGGGGAGAACATTCAGTACTTC	CASSDPGENIQYF
TRBV19	TRBD2	TRBJ2-7	-	TGTGCCAGTAGTATAGGAGCGGGGGGACTTGGCGAGCAGTACTTC	CASSIGAGGLGEQYF
TRBV5-1	TRBD2	TRBJ2-1	-	TGCGCCAGCAGCCCGAGCCTAGCGGGGGTGAATGAGCAGTTCTTC	CASSPSLAGVNEQFF
TRBV2	TRBD1	TRBJ1-5	once	TGTGCCAGCAACGGACAGGCACGCAATCAGCCCCAGCATTTT	CASNGQARNQPQHF
TRBV19	-	TRBJ2-2	-	TGTGCCACGACATTGAACACCGGGGAGCTGTTTTTT	CATTLNTGELFF
TRBV29-1	-	TRBJ2-2	-	TGCAGCGTTGCGTCACAGGGCCTCACCGGGGAGCTGTTTTTT	CSVASQGLTGELFF
TRBV2	TRBD1	TRBJ2-7	-	TGTGCCAGCAGTGTGTCGGACAGGGGCGACGAGCAGTACTTC	CASSVSDRGDEQYF
TRBV9	-	TRBJ1-4	-	TGTGCCAGCAGCACGAGAGGAGGGGAAAAACTGTTTTTT	CASSTRGGEKLFF